The next 14 T cell receptor beta chains were all read from a single sample in a study of graft-versus-host responses after intestinal transplantation. TCRdb's table, derived via immunoSEQ multiplex PCR, lists solely in-frame clones and lacks some. The data hold approximately 79,000 clones, with about four fifths observed a single time. These receptors are not linked to any known antigen. The specimen comprised unstimulated CD4+ T cells sorted from spleen or lymph node cells, sampled before intestinal transplant. Receptors originate from a human donor who received an intestinal transplant.

The V call is TRBV7-9, the J call TRBJ2-2; 12 bases fit TRBD1. Germline CDR1 and CDR2: SEHNR and FQNEAQ (reference sequence). With V trimmed by 4 bases and J by 8 bases, 8 bases remained unmatched. The CDR3 runs to 16 residues. CDR3 in amino acids: CASSSPGQGAPGELFF. CDR3 sequence (DNA): TGTGCCAGCAGCTCCCCGGGACAGGGGGCGCCTGGGGAGCTGTTTTTT. Together with reference TRBV7-9 and TRBJ2-2, the CDR3 gives the full variable domain: DTGVSQNPRHKITKRGQNVTFRCDPISEHNRLYWYRQTLGQGPEFLTYFQNEAQLEKSRLLSDRFSAERPKGSFSTLEIQRTEQGDSAMYLCASSSPGQGAPGELFFGEGSRLTVL.

The genes are TRBV6-5 and TRBJ2-7, with 12 bases fitting TRBD2. CDR1 is MNHEY and CDR2 is SVGAGI in the germline V gene. There are 14 residues in the CDR3. Trimming took 7 bases from V and 3 from J; bases not matched to a gene: 4. This CDR3 reads CASTGLAGSYEQYF. The CDR3 bases are TGTGCCAGCACTGGACTAGCGGGAAGCTACGAGCAGTACTTC.

The gene calls are TRBV7-9 and TRBJ2-7; 9 bases map to TRBD2. V lost 5 bases to trimming and J lost 5 bases; unmatched junction nucleotides: 13. The CDR3 totals 16 residues. The V gene's germline CDR1 is SEHNR and CDR2 FQNEAQ (reference sequence). The CDR3 spells CASSPRGGRAMDEQYF. The CDR3 DNA is TGTGCCAGCAGCCCTAGGGGCGGGAGGGCCATGGACGAGCAGTACTTC.

V usage is TRBV6-5 and J usage is TRBJ1-6; 11 positions agree with TRBD1. V shed 0 bases, J shed 9 bases, and the junction held 1 base outside the gene matches. This CDR3 region has 15 residues. Germline values: CDR1 MNHEY, CDR2 SVGAGI. CDR3 in amino acids: CASSYSGQGVSPLHF. Here the CDR3 DNA reads TGTGCCAGCAGTTACTCGGGACAGGGGGTTTCACCCCTCCACTTT.

Points on this clone: At the DNA level, this CDR3 is encoded by other sequences in the same sample as well. The chain joins TRBV6-6 to TRBJ2-2, with 8 bases lining up with TRBD1. The germline gives CDR1 MNHNY, CDR2 SVGAGI (reference sequence). V was clipped by 8 bases and J by 7 bases; unmatched bases: 9. This CDR3 has 14 amino acids. CDR3 residues: CASAGQGAGGELFF. CDR3 DNA: TGTGCCAGCGCGGGGCAGGGGGCGGGCGGGGAGCTGTTTTTT.

The chain links TRBV11-2 to TRBJ2-7; D ambiguous. Germline lookup yields CDR1 SGHAT and CDR2 FQNNGV. V was shortened by 0 bases and J by 0 bases, with 3 bases between the two germline ends. The CDR3 covers 13 residues. The CDR3 DNA reads TGTGCCAGCAGCTTAGAGGCCTCCTACGAGCAGTACTTC. Encoded protein: CASSLEASYEQYF.

The gene calls are TRBV7-2 and TRBJ2-7; D gene unclear. Per the germline V gene, CDR1 is SGHTA and CDR2 is FQGNSA. CDR3 length: 12 residues. The V end lost 5 bases, the J end lost 1 base, and 6 bases lay between the germline ends. The CDR3 protein is CASSPRSYEQYF. The CDR3 coding sequence is TGTGCCAGCAGCCCTCGGTCCTACGAGCAGTACTTC.

The genes are TRBV9 and TRBJ2-3; the D is unclear. Deletions cut 3 bases from V and 1 base from J, with 9 bases between. Germline values: CDR1 SGDLS, CDR2 YYNGEE. This CDR3 region has 14 residues. The CDR3, as DNA: TGTGCCAGCAGCGACCCGGCGGGCACAGATACGCAGTATTTT. It specifies CASSDPAGTDTQYF.

This clone showed up just a few times. The chain links TRBV4-1 to TRBJ1-2; 7 nucleotides match TRBD1. The CDR3 runs 15 residues. Germline CDR1 reads MGHRA; CDR2 reads YSYEKL. Unmatched junction bases numbered 7, after V lost 2 bases and J lost 4 bases. The CDR3, as DNA: TGCGCCAGCAGCCAACCGACAGGGAGAGTCTATGGCTACACCTTC. Translating it yields CASSQPTGRVYGYTF.

This chain connects TRBV2 to TRBJ2-5; D is possibly TRBD1 (5 bases). The germline V gene has CDR1 SNHLY and CDR2 FYNNEI. Trimming left V 5 bases short and J 4 bases short, with 11 bases between. CDR3 length equals 13 residues. The CDR3 nucleotides read TGTGCCAGCAGTTCGGAAGGGGTAGAGACCCAGTACTTC. Residues: CASSSEGVETQYF. Using reference TRBV2 and TRBJ2-5 for the parts outside the CDR3, the full variable domain is EPEVTQTPSHQVTQMGQEVILRCVPISNHLYFYWYRQILGQKVEFLVSFYNNEISEKSEIFDDQFSVERPDGSNFTLKIRSTKLEDSAMYFCASSSEGVETQYFGPGTRLLVL.

A few counts support this clone. The chain employs TRBV5-6 and TRBJ2-7; maybe TRBD2 (5 bases). V was trimmed by 0 bases and J by 6 bases, leaving 10 bases between them. CDR1 is SGHDT, CDR2 YYEEEE, per germline. The CDR3 extends over 13 amino acids. This CDR3 is CASSLARAGEQYF. The CDR3 region has the DNA TGTGCCAGCAGCTTGGCTAGGGCGGGCGAGCAGTACTTC. The full variable domain, completed using reference TRBV5-6 and TRBJ2-7, is DAGVTQSPTHLIKTRGQQVTLRCSPKSGHDTVSWYQQALGQGPQFIFQYYEEEERQRGNFPDRFSGHQFPNYSSELNVNALLLGDSALYLCASSLARAGEQYFGPGTRLTVT.

The chain has TRBV28 and TRBJ1-1, with D perhaps matching TRBD1 (5 bases). The CDR3 consists of 15 residues. The V and J ends lost 3 bases and 0 bases respectively, with 11 bases between them. Per germline, CDR1 MDHEN and CDR2 SYDVKM. CDR3 sequence: CASSFPQVMNTEAFF. DNA of the CDR3: TGTGCCAGCAGTTTTCCACAGGTTATGAACACTGAAGCTTTCTTT.

The rearrangement links TRBV7-8 to TRBJ1-1, with no clear D. The ends were cut back, 7 bases at V and 1 base at J, with 4 bases in the middle. The CDR3 loop spans 11 amino acids. Germline V gives CDR1 SGHVS, CDR2 FQNEAQ. The CDR3 DNA reads as TGTGCCAGCACCCAGAACACTGAAGCTTTCTTT. As protein: CASTQNTEAFF.

The chain employs TRBV5-1 and TRBJ2-3; TRBD2 aligns across 9 bases. The CDR3 length is 14 residues. J lost 5 bases, V lost 5 bases, and 6 bases had no gene match. CDR1 SGHRS and CDR2 YFSETQ come from the germline V gene. CDR3 coding DNA: TGCGCCAGCAGTCCACTAGCGGGTGGAGATACGCAGTATTTT. Protein sequence: CASSPLAGGDTQYF. Full variable domain (remainder filled in from reference TRBV5-1 and TRBJ2-3): KAGVTQTPRYLIKTRGQQVTLSCSPISGHRSVSWYQQTPGQGLQFLFEYFSETQRNKGNFPGRFSGRQFSNSRSEMNVSTLELGDSALYLCASSPLAGGDTQYFGPGTRLTVL.